These 28 T cell receptor beta chains originate from one sample sequenced in a study of spatial heterogeneity in lung cancer. Their antigens are not known. The time point denotes: sample taken at primary tumor resection. TCRdb processed the 5' RACE reads anew with MiXCR; each CDR3 protein has one entry. The sample includes approximately 3,000 distinct CDR3 sequences, roughly 6.7% seen only once; the top ten take just over 9%. Study outcomes and limitations: Expanded intratumoral alpha and beta TCR counts tracked tumor mutation counts.

Sample: lung tumor tissue, taken at surgery. The receptor set was obtained from a male donor with early-stage non-small cell lung cancer.

Turning to this clonotype: This beta chain slipped into a library made for alpha chains as a stray read, so its size is not meaningful. The J gene is TRBJ2-7, the V gene TRBV5-1, with 10 bases fitting TRBD1. Germline V gene lookup returns CDR1 SGHRS and CDR2 YFSETQ. The junction had 8 bases not matched to a gene; V was cut back by 5 bases and J by 3 bases. The CDR3 length is 15 residues. The CDR3 protein is CASRSGTGEFYEQYF. CDR3 sequence (DNA): TGCGCCAGCAGGTCCGGGACAGGGGAATTCTACGAGCAGTACTTC.

This clonotype is labeled medium-sized. This beta chain slipped into a library made for alpha chains as a stray read, so its size is not meaningful. The chain employs TRBV6-5 and TRBJ2-2, with unresolved D. This CDR3 is built from 15 residues. V gave up 2 bases and J gave up 1 base, with 8 bases separating them. Germline CDR1 and CDR2: MNHEY and SVGAGI. The CDR3 region is CASSYAIVNTGELFF. CDR3 sequence (DNA): TGTGCCAGCAGTTACGCGATCGTGAACACCGGGGAGCTGTTTTTT.

In its sample, this clonotype is medium-sized (0.01 to 0.1%). Since the library was made to target alpha chains, this beta chain is a stray read and its abundance is not meaningful. The chain links TRBV20-1 to TRBJ1-5, with a possible D match to TRBD1 (5 bases). Deletions cut 6 bases from V and 1 base from J, with 10 bases between. The CDR3 contains 13 residues. Germline CDR1 and CDR2: DFQATT and SNEGSKA (reference sequence). In DNA form, the CDR3 reads TGCAGTGCCTTGTGGGACAGCAATCAGCCCCAGCATTTT. Translated: CSALWDSNQPQHF.

This clonotype counts as large (0.1 to 1%). Since it is a stray read in a library aimed at alpha chains, this beta chain has a size that is not meaningful. This chain uses TRBV7-3 with TRBJ2-1, with D perhaps matching TRBD2 (6 bases). V was cut by 0 bases and J by 1 base, with 10 bases left in between. Germline V gene lookup returns CDR1 SGHTA and CDR2 FQGTGA. The CDR3 is 16 amino acids. In DNA, the CDR3 is TGTGCCAGCAGCTTAACCCTAGGAGGGTCCTACAATGAGCAGTTCTTC. Translation gives CASSLTLGGSYNEQFF.

By share, this clonotype counts as medium-sized. As an off-target read in a library built for alpha chains, this beta chain has a frequency of little significance. The chain combines TRBV7-2 with TRBJ2-7; D unresolved. Per germline, CDR1 SGHTA and CDR2 FQGNSA. CDR3 size: 13 residues. V lost 6 bases, J lost 3 bases, and 12 bases lay in between. CDR3 nucleotides: TGTGCCAGCAGTGTGGGGTTGGGCTACGAGCAGTACTTC. Encoded protein: CASSVGLGYEQYF.

Concerning this clonotype itself: The library was built for alpha chains, so this beta chain is an off-target read and its size means little. This rearrangement joins TRBV2 to TRBJ2-7, with D possibly being TRBD1 or TRBD2 (5 bases each). The length of the CDR3 is 12 residues. Trimming took 6 bases from V and 6 from J, leaving 12 bases between them. Germline values: CDR1 SNHLY, CDR2 FYNNEI. CDR3 amino acids: CASRGPPAEQYF. The CDR3 DNA reads as TGTGCCAGCAGGGGACCTCCCGCCGAGCAGTACTTC.

By frequency in the sample, this clonotype is medium-sized (0.01 to 0.1%). The library was prepared for alpha chains; this beta chain is a stray read, so its frequency means little. This chain links TRBV7-9 with TRBJ2-7; 7 bases are shared with TRBD1. V was pared by 5 bases and J by 1 base, with 5 bases of the junction left unmatched. CDR3 length: 14 amino acids. Germline-derived CDR1 and CDR2 are SEHNR and FQNEAQ (reference sequence). The CDR3 DNA sequence: TGTGCCAGCAGCCGACCGGGACAGTCCTACGAGCAGTACTTC. Protein sequence: CASSRPGQSYEQYF.

This clonotype was picked up a small number of times. This beta chain turned up in a library designed for alpha chains; as an off-target read, its abundance says little. The chain couples TRBV7-2 to TRBJ2-7; D uncertain. The CDR3 covers 12 residues. The germline gives CDR1 SGHTA, CDR2 FQGNSA. Deletions cut 3 bases from V and 3 bases from J, with 6 bases between. The CDR3: CASSFPNYEQYF. In DNA, the CDR3 is TGTGCCAGCAGCTTCCCAAACTACGAGCAGTACTTC.

This clonotype was counted only a few times. The library was designed around alpha chains, so this beta chain is a stray read whose abundance carries little weight. This rearrangement joins TRBV7-9 to TRBJ2-7; D not resolved. Trimming removed 5 bases at V and 4 bases at J, with 6 bases between. The CDR3 consists of 11 residues. CDR1 SEHNR and CDR2 FQNEAQ come from the germline V gene (reference sequence). CDR3 DNA sequence: TGTGCCAGCAGCCCCGGATACGAGCAGTACTTC. Its translation: CASSPGYEQYF.

This clonotype was seen many times. In a library made to pick up alpha chains, this beta chain is a stray read with a size that means little. The rearrangement links TRBV5-6 to TRBJ2-4; the D gene could be TRBD1 or TRBD2 (5 bases each). Germline V gives CDR1 SGHDT, CDR2 YYEEEE. CDR3 size: 14 residues. Trimming took 2 bases from V and 1 from J, leaving 7 bases between them. CDR3 DNA: TGTGCCAGCAGCTTATGGGGGGCCAAAAACATTCAGTACTTC. Its protein product is CASSLWGAKNIQYF.

This clonotype is medium-sized in the sample. This beta chain represents an off-target read in a library built for alpha chains; its size is of limited meaning. The chain couples TRBV19 to TRBJ1-5; 7 bases are a match to TRBD1. After removal of 5 bases from V and 2 bases from J, the junction contained 3 bases not matched to a gene. The V gene's germline CDR1 is LNHDA and CDR2 SQIVND (reference sequence). The CDR3 contains 14 residues. The CDR3 bases are TGTGCCAGTAGTCCCCAGGGGGGCAATCAGCCCCAGCATTTT. It translates to CASSPQGGNQPQHF. The variable domain in full, completed from reference TRBV19 and TRBJ1-5, reads DGGITQSPKYLFRKEGQNVTLSCEQNLNHDAMYWYRQDPGQGLRLIYYSQIVNDFQKGDIAEGYSVSREKKESFPLTVTSAQKNPTAFYLCASSPQGGNQPQHFGDGTRLSIL.

By share, this clonotype ranks as medium-sized. Since the library was made to target alpha chains, this beta chain is a stray read and its abundance is not meaningful. The V call is TRBV6-2 or TRBV6-3, the J call TRBJ1-3; TRBD1 might be the D (6 bases). This CDR3 contains 17 residues. Per germline, CDR1 MNHEY and CDR2 SVGEGT. With 2 bases removed from V and 0 bases from J, the gap between germline ends came to 14 bases. CDR3 amino acids: CASSYVPTGSSGNTIYF. The CDR3, as DNA: TGTGCCAGCAGTTACGTTCCGACAGGCAGCTCTGGAAACACCATATATTTT.

In this sample, this clonotype is medium-sized. The library was designed around alpha chains, so this beta chain is a stray read whose abundance carries little weight. This chain links TRBV28 with TRBJ2-7; maybe TRBD1 (6 bases). The V end lost 6 bases, the J end lost 3 bases, and 21 bases lay between the germline ends. The CDR3 sequence is 16 residues long. Germline CDR1 and CDR2: MDHEN and SYDVKM. The CDR3 nucleotides are TGTGCCAGCAGCTCCGCGATGGACAGATCTTACTACGAGCAGTACTTC. Protein product: CASSSAMDRSYYEQYF.

This clonotype is termed medium-sized. The library was designed around alpha chains, so this beta chain is a stray read whose abundance carries little weight. V usage is TRBV7-2 and J usage is TRBJ1-1; D is unclear. The ends were cut back, 5 bases at V and 7 bases at J, with 11 bases in the middle. The CDR3 is made up of 12 amino acids. Per germline, CDR1 SGHTA and CDR2 FQGNSA. The CDR3 coding sequence is TGTGCCAGCAGCCCACGCAGACTTGAAGCTTTCTTT. Protein product: CASSPRRLEAFF.

This clonotype qualifies as medium-sized (0.01 to 0.1%). As an off-target read in a library built for alpha chains, this beta chain has a frequency of little significance. This rearrangement joins TRBV12-3 or TRBV12-4 to TRBJ2-3; D possibly corresponds to TRBD1 (6 bases). Trimming took off 3 bases at V and 5 bases at J, with 12 bases between the two ends. The CDR3 spans 14 residues. Here the CDR3 DNA reads TGTGCCAGCAGTTTTGTCGAGGGGGAAGATACGCAGTATTTT. This codes for CASSFVEGEDTQYF.

This clonotype is termed medium-sized. This beta chain appears as a stray read in a library generated for alpha chains; its size is not informative. This chain connects TRBV29-1 to TRBJ2-1; D not resolved. The length of the CDR3 is 12 residues. Germline lookup yields CDR1 SQVTM and CDR2 ANQGSEA. V was pared by 5 bases and J by 6 bases, with 11 bases between. CDR3 sequence (DNA): TGCAGCGTTTCTGGGATGACCAATGAGCAGTTCTTC. It is translated as CSVSGMTNEQFF.

This clonotype is deemed medium-sized (0.01 to 0.1%). The size of this beta chain means little, since it is a stray read in a library made for alpha chains. The V and J genes are TRBV6-5 and TRBJ2-7; perhaps D is TRBD1 or TRBD2 (5 bases each). CDR1 is MNHEY, CDR2 SVGAGI, per germline. The CDR3 totals 15 residues. The V gene lost 6 bases and the J gene lost 1 base, with 16 bases spanning the gap. Here the CDR3 reads CASSHRGARSYEQYF. The DNA for the CDR3 is TGTGCCAGCAGCCATCGAGGGGCCAGATCCTACGAGCAGTACTTC.

By sample share, this clonotype is medium-sized. Mismatch with germline at one junction end may stem from a read error. Because the library targeted alpha chains, this beta chain is an off-target read whose size means little. The chain combines TRBV20-1 with TRBJ2-7; 9 positions agree with TRBD2. CDR1 DFQATT and CDR2 SNEGSKA come from the germline V gene (reference sequence). There are 17 residues in the CDR3. The DNA of the CDR3 is TGCAGTGCAAGAGCGGAGGCGGGAGGGCCTAACTTCTACGAGCAGTACTTC. Translated: CSARAEAGGPNFYEQYF.

This clonotype is deemed medium-sized. Because this beta chain is a stray read in a library intended to capture alpha chains, its abundance should not be given much weight. J is TRBJ1-5 and V is TRBV6-1; the D gene is possibly TRBD1 (6 bases). The CDR3 is 16 amino acids. CDR1 MNHNS and CDR2 SASEGT come from the germline V gene. V lost 8 bases to trimming and J lost 6 bases, with 23 bases between them. The CDR3 is CASRTSQGGSAQPQHF. DNA of the CDR3: TGTGCCAGCCGAACTTCACAGGGCGGTAGTGCTCAGCCCCAGCATTTT.

Within the sample, this clonotype is medium-sized (0.01 to 0.1%). This beta chain is an off-target read within a library intended for alpha chains, so its frequency means little. V and J are TRBV5-4 and TRBJ2-3, with D possibly TRBD2 on 6 matching bases. The CDR3 spans 14 residues. Trimming removed 5 bases from V and 6 bases from J, with 16 bases in between. Germline V gene lookup returns CDR1 SGHNT and CDR2 YYREEE (reference sequence). CDR3 sequence reads: CASRPDYPHDTQYF. The CDR3 DNA sequence: TGTGCCAGCAGGCCGGACTACCCGCATGATACGCAGTATTTT.

This clonotype is labeled as medium-sized. This beta chain is an unintended read in a library built for alpha chains; its size means little. The chain employs TRBV6-2 or TRBV6-3 and TRBJ1-1; D call uncertain. Germline CDR1 is MNHEY and CDR2 is SVGEGT. CDR3 size: 13 residues. V was trimmed by 2 bases and J by 1 base, leaving 5 bases between them. This CDR3 reads CASSYRSNTEAFF. The DNA for the CDR3 is TGTGCCAGCAGTTACAGGTCGAACACTGAAGCTTTCTTT.

Within the sample, this clonotype is large. This beta chain lies outside the target of a library built for alpha chains; its clone size means little. The chain uses TRBV6-5 and TRBJ2-7; D possibly corresponds to TRBD2 (6 bases). The germline CDR1 and CDR2 sequences are MNHEY and SVGAGI. V lost 6 bases, J lost 7 bases, and 16 bases lay in between. CDR3 size: 13 residues. The CDR3 bases are TGTGCCAGCAGCCCGGGACTTCTCGGGGAGCAGTACTTC. Translating gives CASSPGLLGEQYF.

In its sample, this clonotype ranks as medium-sized. A library prepared for alpha chains yielded this beta chain as an off-target read; its size is of little meaning. In DNA form, the CDR3 reads TGCAGTGCTAGGCGGGGGGGCGTGAATGAGCAGTTCTTC. It yields the protein CSARRGGVNEQFF. The chain uses TRBV20-1 and TRBJ2-1, with 9 bases that match TRBD2. With 3 bases clipped from V and 7 bases from J, the junction kept 4 bases outside the gene matches. The CDR3 is made up of 13 amino acids. The V gene's germline CDR1 is DFQATT and CDR2 SNEGSKA (reference sequence).

This clonotype was seen a few times. This beta chain is off target for a library built for alpha chains, so its abundance means little. The CDR3 DNA reads TGTGCCAGCAGTGTCGACAGGGTTAGGCCCCAGCATTTT. Encoded protein: CASSVDRVRPQHF. The chain links TRBV12-3 or TRBV12-4 to TRBJ1-5, with 7 bases aligning to TRBD1. The trim removed 5 bases at V and 9 bases at J, leaving 7 bases unmatched. The CDR3 extends over 13 amino acids.

This clonotype is labeled as medium-sized (0.01 to 0.1%). This beta chain represents an off-target read in a library built for alpha chains; its size is of limited meaning. The J gene is TRBJ1-1, the V gene TRBV5-1; no clear D. The V and J ends lost 2 bases and 7 bases respectively, with 12 bases between them. Germline assignment: CDR1 SGHRS and CDR2 YFSETQ. The CDR3 spans 13 residues. The CDR3 protein is CASSFIYEGEAFF. CDR3 in DNA: TGCGCCAGCAGCTTCATCTATGAGGGTGAAGCTTTCTTT. Variable domain in full (rest from reference TRBV5-1 and TRBJ1-1): KAGVTQTPRYLIKTRGQQVTLSCSPISGHRSVSWYQQTPGQGLQFLFEYFSETQRNKGNFPGRFSGRQFSNSRSEMNVSTLELGDSALYLCASSFIYEGEAFFGQGTRLTVV.

Points on this clonotype: The size of this beta chain means little, since it is a stray read in a library made for alpha chains. This rearrangement joins TRBV28 to TRBJ2-7, with 11 bases identical to TRBD2. The CDR3 has 13 amino acids. Trimming took 2 bases from V and 6 from J; bases not matched to a gene: 0. Germline V gene lookup returns CDR1 MDHEN and CDR2 SYDVKM. For the CDR3, the DNA is TGTGCCAGCAGTTTAGGGACTAGCGGCGAGCAGTACTTC. The encoded protein is CASSLGTSGEQYF.

By share, this clonotype counts as medium-sized. This beta chain turned up in a library designed for alpha chains; as an off-target read, its abundance says little. V is TRBV29-1 and J is TRBJ2-7; no clear D gene. Germline CDR1 SQVTM, CDR2 ANQGSEA. The CDR3 covers 12 residues. The V end was cut by 3 bases, the J end by 1 base, with 7 bases between. The CDR3 bases are TGCAGCGTTGAGAGTGAATCCTACGAGCAGTACTTC. This translates into CSVESESYEQYF.

This clonotype is judged medium-sized. This beta chain came through as a stray read in a library set up for alpha chains, and its size says little. The V gene is TRBV5-6, the J gene TRBJ1-2; TRBD1 agrees at 9 bases. CDR1 is SGHDT, CDR2 YYEEEE, per germline. Trimming took 3 bases from V and 6 from J; bases not matched to a gene: 3. This CDR3 has 13 amino acids. CDR3 in amino acids: CASSSGQGHGYTF. In nucleotides, the CDR3 is TGTGCCAGCAGCTCCGGACAGGGGCATGGCTACACCTTC.